This TCR beta chain came from a study of T-cell memory formation after mild COVID-19. Study-level results: Detection of some responders pre-infection suggested pre-existing cross-reactive memory T cells participated.

TCRdb reprocessed the 5' RACE reads with MiXCR, giving one entry per CDR3 protein. The sample yields about 470,000 distinct CDR3 sequences, approximately 23% seen once. The CDR3 is made up of 17 amino acids. V was clipped by 1 base and J by 3 bases; unmatched bases: 9. Germline V CDR1 and CDR2: SGHRS, YFSETQ. This clonotype showed up just a few times. The antigen is unknown. The TCR originated in an adult woman who had mild COVID-19 (a few samples of this study predate the infection). Cell type and time point are not known. The genes are TRBV5-1 and TRBJ2-2; TRBD1 matches 7 bases. Sequencing used PBMCs or a T cell subset sorted from them (not recorded which). CDR3 amino acids: CASSLPDWQGDTGELFF. The CDR3 nucleotides are TGCGCCAGCAGCTTGCCCGATTGGCAGGGGGACACCGGGGAGCTGTTTTTT. The whole variable domain, filled in from reference TRBV5-1 and TRBJ2-2, reads KAGVTQTPRYLIKTRGQQVTLSCSPISGHRSVSWYQQTPGQGLQFLFEYFSETQRNKGNFPGRFSGRQFSNSRSEMNVSTLELGDSALYLCASSLPDWQGDTGELFFGEGSRLTVL.